Given below is one T cell receptor (beta chain) in context. This specimen comes from a study of graft-versus-host responses after intestinal transplantation. From germline, CDR1 is SSHAT and CDR2 FNYEAQ (reference sequence). The length of the CDR3 is 13 residues. V was cut by 5 bases and J by 8 bases, with 12 bases left in between. Using immunoSEQ multiplex PCR, the repertoire was profiled, and TCRdb retains in-frame clones only, with some absent. Of about 12,000 clones listed, 93% were seen once; the top ten hold roughly 20%. The source material was PBMCs, sampled just under 110 days after intestinal transplant. This clonotype was obtained from a human patient who received an intestinal transplant, so some T cells may come from the graft donor. The rearrangement joins TRBV7-7 to TRBJ2-2; weak D call: TRBD2 (5 bases). The CDR3 here is CASSTSGSGELFF. The CDR3 DNA is TGTGCCAGCAGCACCTCGGGGAGTGGGGAGCTGTTTTTT. Full variable domain (remainder filled in from reference TRBV7-7 and TRBJ2-2): GAGVSQSPRYKVTKRGQDVTLRCDPISSHATLYWYQQALGQGPEFLTYFNYEAQPDKSGLPSDRFSAERPEGSISTLTIQRTEQRDSAMYRCASSTSGSGELFFGEGSRLTVL.